This paragraph reports one T cell receptor beta chain. Per the study methods: Nucleated cell counts were estimated from reference gene primer amplification. Sequencing was performed with immunoSEQ multiplex PCR; in TCRdb, only in-frame clones are kept and a portion is missing. The V and J calls and clone size were taken over from that table, and D and trimming were inferred from the DNA. The sample has approximately 44,000 clones; around nine tenths are singletons. These data come from a study of blood T cell repertoires in COVID-19. Study as a whole: COVID-19 samples, acute and convalescent, were from the United States, Italy and Spain. The cDNA or gDNA used as material had been derived from T cells, B-cell-depleted T cells, or PBMCs.

V was trimmed by 2 bases and J by 8 bases, leaving 24 bases between them. The germline V gene encodes CDR1 LGHDT and CDR2 YNNKEL (reference sequence). The CDR3 totals 17 residues. The clonotype comes from a woman of 80 years or more with acute or convalescent COVID-19. The specimen sequenced was peripheral blood. This chain uses TRBV3-1 (or the pseudogene TRBV3-2) with TRBJ1-2, with D perhaps TRBD1 (6 bases). Written as DNA, the CDR3 is TGTGCCAGCAGCCAATGGCAGGGAGACAGGAAACCTGGGGGCTACACCTTC. Its protein is CASSQWQGDRKPGGYTF.